The sequence of this T cell receptor (beta chain) was determined in a study of T-cell memory formation after mild COVID-19. Whole-study findings and limits: Contracting clones from day 15 to 85 had balanced CD4/CD8; later expanders favoured CD4+. CD4+ contracting clones lay mainly in CM and EM, CD8+ ones in EMRA.

As concerns this clonotype: The antigen remains undetermined. An end of the junction does not agree with germline; a read error may underlie this.

This CDR3 region has 15 residues. Germline lookup yields CDR1 KGHDR and CDR2 SFDVKD. TCRdb used MiXCR to reprocess the 5' RACE reads, holding one entry per CDR3 protein. The data contain around 140,000 distinct CDR3 sequences, about a fifth of them singletons. Material: PBMCs or a T cell subset sorted from them (not recorded which). The chain joins TRBV24-1 to TRBJ2-3, with TRBD2 matching over 9 bases. The receptor was derived from an adult woman who had mild COVID-19 (a few samples of this study predate the infection). Cell type and time point are not known. The CDR3 sequence is CATSDSGTSKDTQYF. CDR3 sequence (DNA): TGTGCCACCAGTGATTCCGGGACTAGCAAAGATACGCAGTATTTT.